The T cell receptor (beta chain) described here comes from a study of shared clonotypes between healthy human individuals. Study-level information: The study used three CD4 naive, three CD4 memory, two CD8 naive and one CD8 memory plate per donor. Study-wide points: The study generally estimated greater richness for naive than memory subsets.

DNA at approximately 200 ng, 25,000 to 35,000 T cell genomes, went into sorted-subset replicate PCRs. Measured with immunoSEQ multiplex PCR; TCRdb has only the in-frame clones, and not every one. The data show 600,000 to 700,000 clones, more than 70% seen once. Comments on this clone: Its specificity is not known.

CD4+ cells yielded CD45RA+ naive and CD45RA-negative memory subsets. The clonotype originates from a woman aged 30 to 39 in good health. The sample comprised memory CD4+ T cells sorted from blood. Subset denoted: CD45RA-negative fraction.

The chain's CDR3 is CASSLFGQQFKAFF. The CDR3 region has the DNA TGTGCCAGCAGTCTATTCGGACAGCAGTTTAAAGCTTTCTTT. This chain uses TRBV28 with TRBJ1-1; TRBD1 might be the D (6 bases). The CDR3 covers 14 residues. Trimming left V 5 bases short and J 9 bases short, with 19 bases between. Germline-derived CDR1 and CDR2 are MDHEN and SYDVKM.